The clone carrying this T cell receptor beta chain has at least ten counts. Per the germline V gene, CDR1 is LNHDA and CDR2 is SQIVND (reference sequence). Trimming took off 6 bases at V and 7 bases at J, with 15 bases between the two ends. This CDR3 region has 13 residues. Sequencing involved patients with CD8+CD57+ cell expansion previously shown by flow cytometry. The data belong to a study of CD8+CD57+ T cells in acquired aplastic anemia. Genomic DNA acted as the template from which TCR beta VDJ combination and CDR3 sequence profiling were carried out. One entry per CDR3 protein, called by TCRdb with MiXCR from the reads. Of about half a million distinct CDR3 sequences listed, over 25% are singletons.

Sequencing input: sorted CD4+, CD8+, or CD8+CD57+ T cells (not recorded which) from PBMCs. The sequence came from a human donor with aplastic anemia. V gene TRBV19 combines with J gene TRBJ1-1; D is perhaps TRBD1 (6 bases). CDR3 sequence (DNA): TGTGCCAGTAGGTCGGCAGGGGCAGATGAAGCTTTCTTT. Its translation is CASRSAGADEAFF.